Reported below is one T cell receptor beta chain. As handled by the study authors: Amplified reference gene primers provided the basis for estimating nucleated cell counts. The method was immunoSEQ multiplex PCR; TCRdb's version includes in-frame clones alone and lacks a portion of them. V, J and clone size were drawn from that table, and D and trimming were deduced from the DNA. Of hundreds of thousands of clones in the sample, about 90% were seen once. The data are from a study of blood T cell repertoires in COVID-19. Study in general: The study drew acute and convalescent COVID-19 samples from the United States, Italy and Spain.

The CDR3 runs 15 residues. V lost 6 bases, J lost 7 bases, and 16 bases lay in between. CDR1 and CDR2 from the germline V gene are SNHLY and FYNNEI. This sequence joins TRBV2 and TRBJ1-6; tentatively, D is TRBD1 (6 bases). This sequence originates from a man in his forties or fifties with acute or convalescent COVID-19. Material for sequencing was peripheral blood. In nucleotides, the CDR3 is TGTGCCAGCAGCTCCCAGGGGACGAAGAATTCACCCCTCCACTTT. This codes for CASSSQGTKNSPLHF.